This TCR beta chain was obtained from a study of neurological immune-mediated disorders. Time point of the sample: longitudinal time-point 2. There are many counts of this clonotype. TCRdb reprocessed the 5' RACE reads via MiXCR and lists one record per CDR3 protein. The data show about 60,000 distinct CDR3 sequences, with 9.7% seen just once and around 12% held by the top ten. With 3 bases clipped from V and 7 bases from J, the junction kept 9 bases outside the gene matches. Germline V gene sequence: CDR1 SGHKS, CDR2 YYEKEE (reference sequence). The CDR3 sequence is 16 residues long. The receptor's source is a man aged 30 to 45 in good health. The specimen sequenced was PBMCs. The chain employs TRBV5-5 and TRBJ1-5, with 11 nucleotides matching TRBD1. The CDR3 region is CASSSEDRGRTQPQHF. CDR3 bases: TGTGCCAGCAGCTCGGAGGACAGGGGGCGTACCCAGCCCCAGCATTTT.